This TCR beta chain was observed in a study of T cell repertoires in ileal Crohn's disease (dated by TCRdb to between 2019 and 2020). The study in broad terms: The median duration of disease was approximately 8.3 years, and at the time of surgery about 35% of patients were active smokers. Every patient underwent surgery because of a complication, which was stricturing disease in around 60% of cases and penetrating disease in around 39%. Roughly half of the patients were given postoperative therapy, with 15 to 20 on anti-TNF agents and under 13 on thiopurines. TCR repertoire analysis was performed in around 57 Crohn's disease patients drawn from a prospective multicentre cohort. The study was conducted in parallel with a multicentre cohort built to find predictors of early endoscopic recurrence after ileocolonic resection. Endoscopic postoperative recurrence was defined as a Rutgeerts score above i0. A total of about 150 mucosal samples from 57 patients were sequenced, with samples obtained at several locations on the surgical specimen and at postoperative endoscopy.

For commercial TCRB immunosequencing, approximately 480 nanograms of biopsy DNA were submitted for each sample. A two-step, amplification bias-controlled multiplex PCR was used by Adaptive Biotechnology to amplify CDR3 regions from genomic DNA. Primers for every V and J gene segment were used in the first PCR, and barcodes and Illumina adapters were added in the second PCR. An Illumina instrument was used to sequence the CDR3 libraries. In the source study's methods: Vendor-provided pipelines were combined with custom analysis of raw data in R/Bioconductor under R version 3.3.0. Clonality, ranging from 0 to 1, was calculated as the inverse of the normalised Shannon entropy of all productive clones. High-frequency clones were defined as the repertoire share of the top 100 clones, retaining only clones passing a 95% confidence test. Repertoire diversity was measured with the Simpson index, and overlap between samples was measured with the Morisita-Horn index. TCRdb obtained this table from immuneACCESS and retained in-frame rearrangements with V and J assigned. These tables miss some clones; where compared with another copy, unresolved V genes account for less than half of the shortfall, and the remainder is unexplained. V, J and clone size are those of that table, while D and trimming were read from the DNA. The table for this sample lists around 15,000 clones; about 92% of them were counted only once. The ten largest clones add up to 3% to 3.5% of the sample.

As for this clone: Its antigen target is currently unknown. There are no base qualities to consult, and no much larger clone falls within one base.

Results and caveats for the whole study, not just this receptor: More high-frequency clones were carried by sorted CD8 T cells than by CD4 T cells, suggesting that mucosal expansions were mainly CD8. Endoscopic recurrence was linked to a higher percentage of high-frequency clones at surgery, and recurrence occurred in every patient whose clonality exceeded 26.8% (18/57). A significantly higher proportion of clonal expansions was observed in active smokers at surgery than in non-smokers (approximately 26% vs 20%, p=0.02). Mucosal CD4 and CD8 T cells were sorted and sequenced only in a subgroup of patients, the size of which was not stated.

Adults with ileal or ileocolonic Crohn's disease for whom ileocolonic resection was indicated were considered eligible. Whole ileal mucosal biopsies were stored frozen at -80°C before DNA extraction. Genomic DNA was isolated from frozen whole biopsies using a TRizol-based method, and the DNA was quantified with a NanoDrop 2000 spectrophotometer. The germline V gene supplies CDR1 MNHEY and CDR2 SVGAGI. From the cysteine through the phenylalanine, the CDR3 covers 12 amino acids. Kept here is only the CDR3 DNA, which spans 36 bases and is read in frame from base 1. V lost 0 bases and J lost 7 bases; the stretch between them is 3 bases long.

This receptor was obtained from an adult with Crohn's disease. The sample was ileal tissue. Recombination connected TRBV6-5 to TRBJ2-2; confidence is insufficient to name the D gene. The bases read TGTGCCAGCAGTTACTCTTACGGGGAGCTGTTTTTT. This is translated as CASSYSYGELFF.